This passage covers 4 T cell receptor beta chains from one sample sequenced in a study of OX40 agonist ivuxolimab in advanced cancers. Library method: the immunoSEQ multiplex PCR assay. The clones in this table, taken by TCRdb from immuneACCESS, are in-frame only. Not every clone is retained; where verified, under half of the shortfall comes from an unresolved V gene, and the cause of the rest is unknown. Counted in this sample were about 60,000 clones; around 81% of them appeared once. The ten largest make up around 1% of the sample. The source material was CD4+ or CD8+ T cells sorted from blood, sampled in a trial of the OX40 agonist ivuxolimab. The receptors stem from an adult with an advanced solid tumor such as melanoma, head and neck, liver or kidney cancer.

The CDR3 here is CASPGALNTEAFF. Here the CDR3 DNA reads TGTGCCAGCCCGGGAGCCCTGAACACTGAAGCTTTCTTT. The gene calls are TRBV6-1 and TRBJ1-1, with D hard to call. This CDR3 comprises 13 residues. Per the germline V gene, CDR1 is MNHNS and CDR2 is SASEGT. V was cut by 8 bases and J by 0 bases, with 10 bases left in between.

The rearrangement joins TRBV28 to TRBJ1-4; no firm D call. Trimming left V 4 bases short and J 7 bases short, with 13 bases between. This CDR3 is 14 amino acids long. Per germline, CDR1 MDHEN and CDR2 SYDVKM. The CDR3 DNA follows: TGTGCCAGCAGTTCTGGGCAGAGCGGTGAAAAACTGTTTTTT. As protein: CASSSGQSGEKLFF.

The chain employs TRBV4-1 and TRBJ2-3; the D gene is possibly TRBD1 (9 bases). CDR1 and CDR2 (germline): MGHRA, YSYEKL. The CDR3 runs to 17 residues. Trimming removed 0 bases from V and 7 bases from J, with 20 bases in between. As DNA, the CDR3 is TGCGCCAGCAGCCAAGATCGGGAGGGACAGGGTTGGAATACGCAGTATTTT. Protein: CASSQDREGQGWNTQYF.

The chain recombines TRBV5-1 with TRBJ2-5; no clear D gene. The ends were cut back, 2 bases at V and 2 bases at J, with 7 bases in the middle. Germline values: CDR1 SGHRS, CDR2 YFSETQ. This CDR3 region has 13 residues. The CDR3 loop is CASSLRQQETQYF. CDR3 DNA: TGCGCCAGCAGCTTAAGGCAGCAAGAGACCCAGTACTTC.